One and the same sample provided the 23 T cell receptor beta chains below, sequenced in a study of cytomegalovirus exposure and HLA in healthy donors. The PCR made use of 60 Vbeta and 13 Jbeta primers. This table comes from immunoSEQ multiplex PCR, and its TCRdb copy is limited to in-frame clones, with some not included. This table holds some 140,000 clones, 70% to 85% found once. Sequenced: PBMCs. These receptors were taken from a man aged 35-49 years in good health and CMV-seropositive.

The chain joins TRBV28 to TRBJ1-5; D is unresolved. Germline V gives CDR1 MDHEN, CDR2 SYDVKM. The CDR3 consists of 14 residues. The ends were cut back, 11 bases at V and 0 bases at J, with 14 bases in the middle. The CDR3 coding sequence is TGTGCCTCGGGGAGGCCGTATAGCAATCAGCCCCAGCATTTT. Translating gives CASGRPYSNQPQHF.

The gene calls are TRBV2 and TRBJ2-5; a possible D gene is TRBD1 (5 bases). With 7 bases removed from V and 5 bases from J, the gap between germline ends came to 14 bases. Germline values: CDR1 SNHLY, CDR2 FYNNEI. This CDR3 comprises 13 residues. The CDR3 nucleotides read TGTGCCAGCAAAGGGCAGGGAAAGGAGACCCAGTACTTC. Translated, it gives CASKGQGKETQYF.

The V call is TRBV27, the J call TRBJ1-2; D uncertain. This CDR3 has 13 residues. Germline CDR1 is MNHEY and CDR2 is SMNVEV (reference sequence). V dropped 3 bases and J dropped 2 bases, with 7 bases sitting between them. This CDR3 reads CASSFRRNYGYTF. For the CDR3, the DNA is TGTGCCAGCAGTTTCCGGAGGAACTATGGCTACACCTTC.

The CDR3 DNA sequence: TGTGCCAGCAGTTCGGGACTAGCGGGAGTTGCGCAGTATTTT. Its protein is CASSSGLAGVAQYF. This chain connects TRBV27 to TRBJ2-3; 14 positions agree with TRBD2. There are 14 residues in the CDR3. Germline values: CDR1 MNHEY, CDR2 SMNVEV (reference sequence). The V and J ends lost 4 bases and 10 bases, in that order; junction bases with no gene match: 4.

This chain uses TRBV11-2 with TRBJ1-5; 7 bases map to TRBD1. The CDR3 contains 15 residues. Germline lookup yields CDR1 SGHAT and CDR2 FQNNGV. The V segment lost 6 bases and the J segment 7 bases; nucleotides outside the gene matches: 12. In nucleotides, the CDR3 is TGTGCCAGCAGTAAACAGGGGATGTTGGGCCAGCCCCAGCATTTT. Translated: CASSKQGMLGQPQHF.

Only a few counts were recorded for this clone. The chain couples TRBV5-1 to TRBJ2-5; 11 nucleotides agree with TRBD1. The J call may be faulty, since TRBJ2-7 better matches the DNA end. Germline V gene data show CDR1 as SGHRS and CDR2 as YFSETQ. This CDR3 is built from 13 residues. CDR3 region: CASSPGTGGEQYF. CDR3 bases: TGCGCCAGCAGCCCCGGGACAGGGGGCGAGCAGTACTTC.

Here the CDR3 reads CASSSYRGRGEKLFF. The CDR3, as DNA: TGTGCCAGCAGTTCCTACAGGGGGAGAGGTGAAAAACTGTTTTTT. This chain uses TRBV28 with TRBJ1-4, with 8 bases lining up with TRBD1. CDR1 is MDHEN, CDR2 SYDVKM, per germline. After removal of 4 bases from V and 7 bases from J, the junction contained 8 bases not matched to a gene. This CDR3 contains 15 residues.

The genes are TRBV19 and TRBJ2-5, with a tentative D call TRBD1 (5 bases). The DNA end is more similar to TRBJ2-7, so the J call may be wrong. Germline V gene lookup returns CDR1 LNHDA and CDR2 SQIVND (reference sequence). The CDR3 covers 12 residues. This CDR3 reads CASKNRYDEQYF. In DNA form, the CDR3 reads TGTGCCAGTAAGAACAGGTACGACGAGCAGTACTTC.

V gene TRBV7-3 combines with J gene TRBJ2-2, with a possible D match to TRBD1 (6 bases). Germline CDR1 reads SGHTA; CDR2 reads FQGTGA. Trimming took 4 bases from V and 6 from J, leaving 9 bases between them. This CDR3 has 13 residues. The CDR3 nucleotides read TGTGCCAGCAGCTCTACAGGGTCCGGGGAGCTGTTTTTT. It translates to CASSSTGSGELFF.

The chain recombines TRBV7-9 with TRBJ2-7; a weak D match, TRBD2 (7 bases). This CDR3 is built from 15 residues. Germline values: CDR1 SEHNR, CDR2 FQNEAQ (reference sequence). V lost 5 bases and J 4 bases, leaving 18 bases between the germline ends. The CDR3 is CASSPARGRGYEQYF. The CDR3 bases are TGTGCCAGCAGCCCAGCAAGGGGGAGGGGATACGAGCAGTACTTC.

V and J are TRBV6-6 and TRBJ2-7; TRBD2 is a possible D gene (6 bases). The ends were cut back, 0 bases at V and 2 bases at J, with 8 bases in the middle. This CDR3 spans 14 amino acids. Germline V gives CDR1 MNHNY, CDR2 SVGAGI (reference sequence). The CDR3 coding sequence is TGTGCCAGCAGTTACTCGTGGGAGGCCTACGAGCAGTACTTC. Translating gives CASSYSWEAYEQYF.

This chain uses TRBV30 with TRBJ1-5; 7 nucleotides align to TRBD1. The V and J ends lost 1 base and 6 bases, in that order; junction bases with no gene match: 3. This CDR3 has 13 amino acids. Germline V gives CDR1 GTSNPN, CDR2 SVGIG (reference sequence). The CDR3 here is CAWSASGGQPQHF. The CDR3 nucleotides read TGTGCCTGGAGTGCTTCAGGGGGTCAGCCCCAGCATTTT.

The gene calls are TRBV2 and TRBJ1-3; TRBD1 matches at 7 bases. This CDR3 is built from 12 residues. Per the germline V gene, CDR1 is SNHLY and CDR2 is FYNNEI. Germline trimming cut 9 bases from V and 3 bases from J; bases unmatched to any gene: 2. The CDR3 reads CARGGLGNTIYF. For the CDR3, the DNA is TGTGCCAGAGGGGGCCTTGGAAACACCATATATTTT. Looking up the rest from reference TRBV2 and TRBJ1-3 gives the full variable domain: EPEVTQTPSHQVTQMGQEVILRCVPISNHLYFYWYRQILGQKVEFLVSFYNNEISEKSEIFDDQFSVERPDGSNFTLKIRSTKLEDSAMYFCARGGLGNTIYFGEGSWLTVV.

The chain combines TRBV10-3 with TRBJ1-1, with a possible D match to TRBD1 (5 bases). The CDR3 length is 16 residues. Germline assignment: CDR1 ENHRY and CDR2 SYGVKD. The germline V and J ends were trimmed by 4 bases and 0 bases, with 15 bases remaining between them. CDR3 DNA sequence: TGTGCCATCAGTGCTGGGGCAGAGCGAATGAACACTGAAGCTTTCTTT. Amino acids: CAISAGAERMNTEAFF.

The CDR3 DNA reads TGTGCCTGGAATAGGGACAGGGGCGCGTATTTT. Protein product: CAWNRDRGAYF. V gene TRBV30 combines with J gene TRBJ2-3; TRBD1 agrees at 10 bases. The CDR3 loop spans 11 amino acids. The V gene's germline CDR1 is GTSNPN and CDR2 SVGIG (reference sequence). V trimming: 4 bases; J trimming: 14 bases; junction bases outside the gene matches: 6.

This chain links TRBV9 with TRBJ2-7; the D gene is possibly TRBD1 (5 bases). The V gene's germline CDR1 is SGDLS and CDR2 YYNGEE. CDR3 length: 15 residues. Trimming left V 0 bases short and J 0 bases short, with 10 bases between. CDR3 region: CASSVEDTFSYEQYF. The CDR3 nucleotides read TGTGCCAGCAGCGTAGAGGACACCTTCTCCTACGAGCAGTACTTC.

This clone was counted only a few times. The chain employs TRBV2 and TRBJ1-4; D may be TRBD1 (5 bases). The germline CDR1 and CDR2 sequences are SNHLY and FYNNEI. With 5 bases removed from V and 6 bases from J, the gap between germline ends came to 19 bases. The length of the CDR3 is 16 residues. The CDR3 region is CASSLQGGLTDEKLFF. The CDR3, as DNA: TGTGCCAGCAGTCTTCAGGGTGGTCTAACCGATGAAAAACTGTTTTTT.

The chain uses TRBV7-3 and TRBJ2-1; 7 bases line up with TRBD2. The germline gives CDR1 SGHTA, CDR2 FQGTGA. CDR3 length equals 14 residues. Trimming removed 5 bases from V and 10 bases from J; junction bases left unmatched: 11. This chain's CDR3 is CASSPIAGLLEQFF. The CDR3 DNA reads TGTGCCAGCAGCCCCATAGCGGGCCTGTTGGAGCAGTTCTTC.

V is TRBV19 and J is TRBJ1-2; D unresolved. Looked up from germline, CDR1 is LNHDA and CDR2 is SQIVND (reference sequence). The CDR3 is 11 amino acids. V lost 4 bases and J lost 4, with 4 bases in between. Here the CDR3 reads CASSTGYGYTF. CDR3 in DNA: TGTGCCAGTAGTACCGGCTATGGCTACACCTTC.

This clone was counted a single time. This chain uses TRBV2 with TRBJ1-4; D is uncertain. The germline V gene has CDR1 SNHLY and CDR2 FYNNEI. This CDR3 has 15 residues. Trimming took off 7 bases at V and 0 bases at J, with 12 bases between the two ends. The CDR3 DNA reads TGTGCCAGCACGCGGAGGGCTGCAACTAATGAAAAACTGTTTTTT. Residues: CASTRRAATNEKLFF.

This clone has only one observation. CDR3 bases: TGTGCCAGCAGCCAATCCGTTGGGTCGGGAGGTCGGAATGAGCAGTTCTTC. Protein sequence: CASSQSVGSGGRNEQFF. The chain has TRBV4-2 and TRBJ2-1; 7 bases are a match to TRBD2. The V gene end was trimmed by 2 bases and the J gene end by 7 bases; junction bases not matched to a gene: 14. Germline values: CDR1 LGHNA, CDR2 YNFKEQ. This CDR3 region has 17 residues.

This clone appeared a few times. This rearrangement joins TRBV5-4 to TRBJ2-7; TRBD2 is a possible D gene (5 bases). CDR1 and CDR2 (germline): SGHNT, YYREEE (reference sequence). The CDR3 extends over 13 amino acids. The V end lost 3 bases, the J end lost 3 bases, and 10 bases lay between the germline ends. The CDR3 reads CASSSTDFYEQYF. The CDR3 nucleotides read TGTGCCAGCAGCTCGACGGACTTCTACGAGCAGTACTTC. The variable domain in full, completed from reference TRBV5-4 and TRBJ2-7, reads ETGVTQSPTHLIKTRGQQVTLRCSSQSGHNTVSWYQQALGQGPQFIFQYYREEENGRGNFPPRFSGLQFPNYSSELNVNALELDDSALYLCASSSTDFYEQYFGPGTRLTVT.

This chain uses TRBV28 with TRBJ2-7, with 8 bases lining up with TRBD1. Germline loops: CDR1 MDHEN, CDR2 SYDVKM. With 4 bases clipped from V and 4 bases from J, the junction kept 12 bases outside the gene matches. The CDR3 runs 16 residues. The CDR3 spells CASSSSRGRGLYEQYF. In nucleotides, the CDR3 is TGTGCCAGCAGTTCCTCGAGGGGCAGGGGGCTTTACGAGCAGTACTTC.